This is a list of T cell receptor beta chains from one sample in a study of CD8+CD57+ T cells in acquired aplastic anemia. In TCRdb, the reads were re-called with MiXCR into one record per CDR3 protein. This table has 250,000 to 300,000 distinct CDR3 sequences, about three fifths appearing once. The sequencing sample was made of sorted CD4+, CD8+, or CD8+CD57+ T cells (not recorded which) from PBMCs. The receptors were gathered from a human donor with aplastic anemia. The CDR3 runs from the conserved cysteine through the conserved F or W. A D gene is named only where the DNA matches it firmly. The listing skips clone size in some rows; elsewhere it reads once, few, many or a size class.

D	V	J	size	CDR3	DNA
.	TRBV12-3/TRBV12-4	TRBJ1-1	many	CASRASTANTEAFF	TGTGCCAGCAGGGCCTCTACAGCGAACACTGAAGCTTTCTTT
TRBD1	TRBV28	TRBJ1-2	many	CASSYLTTGDIGGYTF	TGTGCCAGCAGCTACCTCACGACAGGGGATATCGGCGGCTACACCTTC
.	TRBV25-1	TRBJ1-5	.	CASSEWGNNQPQHF	TGTGCCAGCAGTGAATGGGGTAACAATCAGCCCCAGCATTTT
.	TRBV5-1	TRBJ2-7	.	CASSFPGGSSYEQYF	TGTGCCAGCAGCTTCCCTGGGGGGAGCTCCTACGAGCAGTACTTC
.	TRBV29-1	TRBJ1-2	few	CSVEDRLSARGYTF	TGCAGCGTTGAAGATCGGTTGTCAGCCAGGGGCTACACCTTC
.	TRBV7-4	TRBJ2-3	.	CASSSTAPTDTQYF	TGTGCCAGCAGCTCCACGGCGCCCACAGATACGCAGTATTTT
TRBD1	TRBV7-6	TRBJ2-7	.	CASTKGQGALYEQYF	TGTGCCAGCACCAAGGGTCAGGGGGCGCTTTACGAGCAGTACTTC
.	TRBV19	TRBJ2-7	few	CASSNPRDRYEQYF	TGTGCCAGTAGTAATCCTAGAGATAGGTACGAGCAGTACTTC
TRBD2	TRBV5-8	TRBJ2-3	many	CASSLGSGRGDTQYF	TGTGCCAGCAGCTTGGGTAGCGGGAGAGGGGATACGCAGTATTTT
.	TRBV24-1	TRBJ1-2	few	CATSAGQHNYGYTF	TGTGCCACCAGTGCAGGACAGCATAACTATGGCTACACCTTC
.	TRBV20-1	TRBJ2-7	few	CSARSPDSSYEQYF	TGCAGTGCTAGATCCCCGGACAGCTCCTACGAGCAGTACTTC
.	TRBV10-3	TRBJ1-1	.	CANSRAQNTEAFF	TGTGCCAATAGTCGCGCGCAGAACACTGAAGCTTTCTTT
TRBD1	TRBV4-2	TRBJ2-1	many	CASSPIGTANEQFF	TGTGCCAGCAGCCCTATAGGGACAGCAAATGAGCAGTTCTTC
TRBD2	TRBV9	TRBJ2-7	once	CASSGRLAGGLYEQYF	TGTGCCAGCAGCGGGAGACTAGCGGGGGGGCTCTACGAGCAGTACTTC
.	TRBV20-1	TRBJ2-1	.	CSARDISSDYNEQFF	TGCAGTGCTAGAGATATATCGTCCGACTACAATGAGCAGTTCTTC
TRBD1	TRBV7-9	TRBJ1-1	.	CASSLNRGREAFF	TGTGCCAGCAGCTTGAACAGGGGGCGGGAGGCTTTCTTT
.	TRBV9	TRBJ1-1	many	CASSVVGGGTEAFF	TGTGCCAGCAGCGTAGTGGGGGGGGGGACTGAAGCTTTCTTT
.	TRBV7-3	TRBJ2-5	many	CASSLDGQETQYF	TGTGCCAGCAGCTTAGATGGCCAAGAGACCCAGTACTTC
TRBD2	TRBV20-1	TRBJ2-3	.	CSARDPPVSGSGTDTQYF	TGCAGTGCTAGAGATCCCCCCGTTAGCGGGAGTGGCACAGATACGCAGTATTTT
.	TRBV19	TRBJ2-2	.	CASKNWELFF	TGTGCCAGCAAGAACTGGGAGCTGTTTTTT
TRBD1	TRBV10-3	TRBJ2-7	.	CASSYSGTGNHEQYF	TGTGCCAGCAGTTACTCCGGGACAGGGAACCACGAGCAGTACTTC
.	TRBV24-1	TRBJ2-3	few	CATSDELDTRYTQYF	TGTGCCACCAGTGACGAATTGGACACGCGGTATACGCAGTATTTT
.	TRBV20-1	TRBJ2-1	many	CSVVVTGYNEQFF	TGCAGTGTGGTCGTAACGGGCTACAATGAGCAGTTCTTC